This is a list of T cell receptor beta chains from one sample in a study of shared clonotypes between healthy human individuals. The protocol was immunoSEQ multiplex PCR, while the TCRdb copy is restricted to in-frame clones and leaves out a portion. Found here are some 2,500,000 clones, 92% of them singletons; the top ten hold about 0.36%. The sequenced sample was naive CD4+ T cells from PBMCs. The receptors come from a man aged 18 to 30 in good health. Some clones in this sample may be carry-over from other donors' samples. CDR3s include the opening cysteine and the closing phenylalanine or tryptophan. The order of the fields is clone size, J gene, D gene, V gene, CDR3 protein, CDR3 DNA. A D gene is named only where the DNA matches it firmly. Size is stated for part of the rows, as once, few or many counts, or as a class when the clone is expanded.

clone_size: once
j_call: TRBJ1-2
d_call: NA
v_call: TRBV30
cdr3_aa: CAWIPGRYGYTF
cdr3_nt: TGTGCCTGGATCCCGGGGCGCTATGGCTACACCTTC

clone_size: once
j_call: TRBJ1-4
d_call: NA
v_call: TRBV7-8
cdr3_aa: CASSETRGANEKLFF
cdr3_nt: TGTGCCAGCAGCGAAACCCGGGGGGCTAATGAAAAACTGTTTTTT

clone_size: NA
j_call: TRBJ1-2
d_call: TRBD1
v_call: TRBV6-6
cdr3_aa: CASSNTGDLNYGYTF
cdr3_nt: TGTGCCAGCAGCAATACAGGGGACCTCAACTATGGCTACACCTTC

clone_size: NA
j_call: TRBJ1-3
d_call: NA
v_call: TRBV7-2
cdr3_aa: CASSPGVILTSGNTIYF
cdr3_nt: TGTGCCAGCAGCCCGGGGGTCATTTTAACCTCTGGAAACACCATATATTTT

clone_size: NA
j_call: TRBJ1-2
d_call: NA
v_call: TRBV19
cdr3_aa: CASSMGRENRGYTF
cdr3_nt: TGTGCCAGTAGTATGGGCAGGGAGAATCGCGGCTACACCTTC

clone_size: NA
j_call: TRBJ1-2
d_call: NA
v_call: TRBV5-1
cdr3_aa: CASSLQDRYGYTF
cdr3_nt: TGCGCCAGCAGCCTACAAGACCGCTATGGCTACACCTTC

clone_size: NA
j_call: TRBJ2-1
d_call: TRBD1
v_call: TRBV27
cdr3_aa: CASTHPGQVNEQFF
cdr3_nt: TGTGCCAGCACACACCCCGGACAGGTTAATGAGCAGTTCTTC

clone_size: NA
j_call: TRBJ1-5
d_call: NA
v_call: TRBV2
cdr3_aa: CASGTGLILPQHF
cdr3_nt: TGTGCCAGCGGGACTGGCCTAATTTTACCCCAGCATTTT

clone_size: once
j_call: TRBJ2-3
d_call: NA
v_call: TRBV28
cdr3_aa: CASSPADTQYF
cdr3_nt: TGTGCCAGCAGTCCCGCGGATACGCAGTATTTT

clone_size: NA
j_call: TRBJ2-7
d_call: TRBD1
v_call: TRBV11-2
cdr3_aa: CASSPYLRTGASEQYF
cdr3_nt: TGTGCCAGCAGCCCCTACCTTCGGACAGGCGCCAGCGAGCAGTACTTC

clone_size: NA
j_call: TRBJ2-5
d_call: TRBD2
v_call: TRBV11-2
cdr3_aa: CASSYTSGQETQYF
cdr3_nt: TGTGCCAGCAGCTATACTAGCGGCCAAGAGACCCAGTACTTC

clone_size: NA
j_call: TRBJ1-2
d_call: NA
v_call: TRBV5-5
cdr3_aa: CASSSGPDSPNYGYTF
cdr3_nt: TGTGCCAGCAGCTCGGGGCCGGACAGCCCTAACTATGGCTACACCTTC

clone_size: NA
j_call: TRBJ1-1
d_call: NA
v_call: TRBV19
cdr3_aa: CASREAGIPEAFF
cdr3_nt: TGTGCCAGTAGGGAGGCAGGCATCCCTGAAGCTTTCTTT

clone_size: NA
j_call: TRBJ1-1
d_call: NA
v_call: TRBV29-1
cdr3_aa: CSVMGLRTNTEAFF
cdr3_nt: TGCAGCGTCATGGGACTTCGGACGAACACTGAAGCTTTCTTT

clone_size: few
j_call: TRBJ1-4
d_call: NA
v_call: TRBV6-5
cdr3_aa: CASSWGREREKLFF
cdr3_nt: TGTGCCAGCAGTTGGGGCAGGGAGCGAGAAAAACTGTTTTTT

clone_size: NA
j_call: TRBJ2-3
d_call: TRBD2
v_call: TRBV28
cdr3_aa: CASSPGLAGGITDTQYF
cdr3_nt: TGTGCCAGCAGTCCGGGACTAGCGGGCGGAATCACAGATACGCAGTATTTT

clone_size: NA
j_call: TRBJ1-5
d_call: NA
v_call: TRBV4-1
cdr3_aa: CASSQDLGTTAGTNQPQHF
cdr3_nt: TGCGCCAGCAGCCAAGATTTGGGGACGACAGCGGGGACCAATCAGCCCCAGCATTTT

clone_size: NA
j_call: TRBJ1-2
d_call: TRBD1
v_call: TRBV10-3
cdr3_aa: CAITSGGAGYGYTF
cdr3_nt: TGTGCCATCACCTCAGGGGGCGCCGGCTATGGCTACACCTTC

clone_size: NA
j_call: TRBJ2-5
d_call: TRBD2
v_call: TRBV7-3
cdr3_aa: CASSLGREQETQYF
cdr3_nt: TGTGCCAGCAGCTTGGGGAGGGAACAAGAGACCCAGTACTTC

clone_size: NA
j_call: TRBJ1-1
d_call: NA
v_call: TRBV7-6
cdr3_aa: CASSLGGRGRTEAFF
cdr3_nt: TGTGCCAGCAGCTTAGGCGGGAGAGGAAGGACTGAAGCTTTCTTT

clone_size: NA
j_call: TRBJ2-1
d_call: NA
v_call: TRBV7-2
cdr3_aa: CASSYSSYNEQFF
cdr3_nt: TGTGCCAGCAGCTACAGCTCCTACAATGAGCAGTTCTTC

clone_size: NA
j_call: TRBJ2-2
d_call: NA
v_call: TRBV7-3
cdr3_aa: CASSLRLPGELFF
cdr3_nt: TGTGCCAGCAGCTTAAGGCTACCAGGGGAGCTGTTTTTT

clone_size: NA
j_call: TRBJ2-2
d_call: NA
v_call: TRBV4-2
cdr3_aa: CASSLKTGGELFF
cdr3_nt: TGTGCCAGCAGCCTCAAGACCGGCGGGGAGCTGTTTTTT

clone_size: once
j_call: TRBJ2-7
d_call: TRBD1
v_call: TRBV19
cdr3_aa: CASSTTGTGLYEQYF
cdr3_nt: TGTGCCAGTAGCACCACCGGGACAGGGTTGTACGAGCAGTACTTC

clone_size: NA
j_call: TRBJ2-7
d_call: NA
v_call: TRBV28
cdr3_aa: CASSLWIEQYF
cdr3_nt: TGTGCCAGCAGTTTGTGGATCGAGCAGTACTTC

clone_size: NA
j_call: TRBJ2-2
d_call: NA
v_call: TRBV19
cdr3_aa: CASSMGSSSRAGELFF
cdr3_nt: TGTGCCAGTAGTATGGGTAGCAGCTCAAGGGCCGGGGAGCTGTTTTTT

clone_size: NA
j_call: TRBJ2-3
d_call: TRBD2
v_call: TRBV18
cdr3_aa: CASSPSLAGGGDTQYF
cdr3_nt: TGTGCCAGCTCACCAAGCTTAGCGGGAGGAGGGGATACGCAGTATTTT

clone_size: NA
j_call: TRBJ2-5
d_call: NA
v_call: TRBV6-5
cdr3_aa: CASRRTVQETQYF
cdr3_nt: TGTGCCAGCAGACGGACTGTTCAAGAGACCCAGTACTTC

clone_size: NA
j_call: TRBJ2-5
d_call: NA
v_call: TRBV2
cdr3_aa: CASRVETQYF
cdr3_nt: TGTGCCAGCCGGGTGGAGACCCAGTACTTC

clone_size: NA
j_call: TRBJ1-1
d_call: NA
v_call: TRBV25-1
cdr3_aa: CASSAGGGGEAFF
cdr3_nt: TGTGCCAGCAGTGCCGGAGGGGGTGGTGAAGCTTTCTTT

clone_size: NA
j_call: TRBJ2-1
d_call: NA
v_call: TRBV19
cdr3_aa: CASTDAGTAWNEQFF
cdr3_nt: TGTGCCAGTACCGACGCCGGGACCGCATGGAATGAGCAGTTCTTC

clone_size: NA
j_call: TRBJ2-5
d_call: NA
v_call: TRBV7-9
cdr3_aa: CASSDGTYYQETQYF
cdr3_nt: TGTGCCAGCAGCGACGGGACTTATTATCAAGAGACCCAGTACTTC

clone_size: NA
j_call: TRBJ1-2
d_call: TRBD1
v_call: TRBV7-9
cdr3_aa: CASRALQGLLYYGYTF
cdr3_nt: TGTGCCAGCAGGGCCTTACAGGGGCTCCTTTACTATGGCTACACCTTC

clone_size: NA
j_call: TRBJ1-4
d_call: TRBD1
v_call: TRBV6-1
cdr3_aa: CASSFPGGEKLFF
cdr3_nt: TGTGCCAGCAGTTTTCCAGGGGGCGAAAAACTGTTTTTT

clone_size: NA
j_call: TRBJ2-1
d_call: TRBD1
v_call: TRBV27
cdr3_aa: CASSARTGGSRNEQFF
cdr3_nt: TGTGCCAGCAGTGCCAGGACAGGGGGCTCGCGGAATGAGCAGTTCTTC

clone_size: NA
j_call: TRBJ1-4
d_call: NA
v_call: TRBV6-5
cdr3_aa: CASSLNMVNEKLFF
cdr3_nt: TGTGCCAGCAGTCTGAATATGGTCAATGAAAAACTGTTTTTT

clone_size: NA
j_call: TRBJ1-3
d_call: NA
v_call: TRBV2
cdr3_aa: CASSESRNTIYF
cdr3_nt: TGTGCCAGCAGTGAGTCTCGAAACACCATATATTTT

clone_size: NA
j_call: TRBJ2-1
d_call: TRBD2
v_call: TRBV6-5
cdr3_aa: CASSLTSGRPNEQFF
cdr3_nt: TGTGCCAGCAGTTTAACTAGCGGGAGGCCAAATGAGCAGTTCTTC

clone_size: NA
j_call: TRBJ1-2
d_call: NA
v_call: TRBV28
cdr3_aa: CASSLIQGLYGYTF
cdr3_nt: TGTGCCAGCAGTTTAATTCAGGGTCTCTATGGCTACACCTTC

clone_size: NA
j_call: TRBJ2-3
d_call: NA
v_call: TRBV5-4
cdr3_aa: CASSLGGAGADTQYF
cdr3_nt: TGTGCCAGCAGTTTGGGCGGGGCGGGTGCAGATACGCAGTATTTT

clone_size: NA
j_call: TRBJ2-1
d_call: TRBD2
v_call: TRBV15
cdr3_aa: CATSSTSGTYNEQFF
cdr3_nt: TGTGCCACCAGCAGTACTAGCGGTACCTACAATGAGCAGTTCTTC

clone_size: NA
j_call: TRBJ1-5
d_call: NA
v_call: TRBV27
cdr3_aa: CASSFRGWHQPQHF
cdr3_nt: TGTGCCAGCAGTTTCAGAGGGTGGCATCAGCCCCAGCATTTT

clone_size: NA
j_call: TRBJ1-2
d_call: NA
v_call: TRBV6-6
cdr3_aa: CASSPRGNYGYTF
cdr3_nt: TGTGCCAGCAGCCCAAGGGGTAACTATGGCTACACCTTC

clone_size: NA
j_call: TRBJ2-5
d_call: TRBD2
v_call: TRBV4-1
cdr3_aa: CASSQGLAEETQYF
cdr3_nt: TGCGCCAGCAGCCAAGGTCTAGCGGAAGAGACCCAGTACTTC

clone_size: NA
j_call: TRBJ2-5
d_call: NA
v_call: TRBV25-1
cdr3_aa: CASSEPGDQETQYF
cdr3_nt: TGTGCCAGCAGTGAGCCAGGGGACCAAGAGACCCAGTACTTC

clone_size: NA
j_call: TRBJ1-2
d_call: NA
v_call: TRBV28
cdr3_aa: CASSLNSLPAGLYGYTF
cdr3_nt: TGTGCCAGCAGTTTAAATTCCCTTCCGGCAGGCCTCTATGGCTACACCTTC

clone_size: NA
j_call: TRBJ2-1
d_call: NA
v_call: TRBV28
cdr3_aa: CASSLTVAVDVEQFF
cdr3_nt: TGTGCCAGCAGTTTAACGGTAGCGGTTGATGTTGAGCAGTTCTTC

clone_size: NA
j_call: TRBJ1-2
d_call: NA
v_call: TRBV28
cdr3_aa: CASSGTGIPYNYGYTF
cdr3_nt: TGTGCCAGCAGTGGAACCGGGATCCCATATAACTATGGCTACACCTTC

clone_size: few
j_call: TRBJ1-1
d_call: NA
v_call: TRBV6-5
cdr3_aa: CASSYTVRAEAFF
cdr3_nt: TGTGCCAGCAGTTACACTGTGAGGGCTGAAGCTTTCTTT

clone_size: once
j_call: TRBJ2-6
d_call: NA
v_call: TRBV9
cdr3_aa: CASSVVSNWSGRSSGANVLTF
cdr3_nt: TGTGCCAGCAGCGTAGTCTCGAATTGGTCGGGACGGAGCTCTGGGGCCAACGTCCTGACTTTC

clone_size: NA
j_call: TRBJ1-1
d_call: NA
v_call: TRBV12-5
cdr3_aa: CASALLQGTEAFF
cdr3_nt: TGTGCTAGTGCCCTCCTGCAGGGTACTGAAGCTTTCTTT

clone_size: NA
j_call: TRBJ2-1
d_call: TRBD2
v_call: TRBV6-5
cdr3_aa: CASSYSASGRDNEQFF
cdr3_nt: TGTGCCAGCAGTTACTCAGCTAGCGGGAGGGATAATGAGCAGTTCTTC

clone_size: NA
j_call: TRBJ1-2
d_call: NA
v_call: TRBV9
cdr3_aa: CASSVEGRDGGYTF
cdr3_nt: TGTGCCAGCAGCGTAGAGGGGAGGGACGGAGGCTACACCTTC

clone_size: NA
j_call: TRBJ2-3
d_call: TRBD2
v_call: TRBV10-3
cdr3_aa: CAISASGGGTDTQYF
cdr3_nt: TGTGCCATCAGTGCTAGCGGGGGGGGGACAGATACGCAGTATTTT

clone_size: NA
j_call: TRBJ2-7
d_call: NA
v_call: TRBV5-1
cdr3_aa: CASSPRALVSYEQYF
cdr3_nt: TGCGCCAGCAGTCCCAGGGCACTAGTCTCCTACGAGCAGTACTTC